This T cell receptor beta chain is from a study of blood T cell repertoires in COVID-19. Study summary: Some COVID-19 samples were acute and others convalescent; all came from the United States, Italy and Spain. T cells, B-cell-depleted T cells, or PBMCs provided the cDNA or gDNA that served as material.

In germline, CDR1 is SGHRS, CDR2 YFSETQ. This CDR3 contains 18 residues. Trimming removed 0 bases from V and 2 bases from J, with 15 bases in between. Original methodology: Reference gene primer amplification yielded estimated nucleated cell counts. Only in-frame clones appear in the TCRdb table, and some are missing; sequencing was by immunoSEQ multiplex PCR. From that table come the V and J calls and clone size; the DNA was used to work out D and trimming. The table has about 200,000 clones, 80% to 85% seen once. The sample was peripheral blood. V is TRBV5-1 and J is TRBJ2-6; D is unresolved. The source of this sequence is a human donor in a cohort sampled during active COVID-19. CDR3 loop: CASSLGLSAAPGANVLTF. CDR3 in DNA: TGCGCCAGCAGCTTGGGACTGTCGGCAGCCCCTGGGGCCAACGTCCTGACTTTC.